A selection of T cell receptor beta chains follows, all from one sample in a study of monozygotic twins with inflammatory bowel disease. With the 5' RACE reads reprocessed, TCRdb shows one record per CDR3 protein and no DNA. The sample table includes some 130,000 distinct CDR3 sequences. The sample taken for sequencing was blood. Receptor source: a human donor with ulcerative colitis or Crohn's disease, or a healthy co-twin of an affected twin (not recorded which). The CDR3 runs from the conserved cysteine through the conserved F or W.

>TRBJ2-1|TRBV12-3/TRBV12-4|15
CASTVQGGLWDEQFF
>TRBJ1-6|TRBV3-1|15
CASSQAGTETGLRHF
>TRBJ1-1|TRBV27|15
CASSLFQGQSTEAFF
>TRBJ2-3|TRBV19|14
CASSILREGDTQYF
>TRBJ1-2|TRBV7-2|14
CASSSRDRRHGYTF
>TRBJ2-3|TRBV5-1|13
CASSFSGRDTQYF
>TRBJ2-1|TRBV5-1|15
CASRKRGSSYNEQFF
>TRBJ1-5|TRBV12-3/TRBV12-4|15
CASRQQGVSNQPQHF
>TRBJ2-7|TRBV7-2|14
CASSLGGDAYEQYF
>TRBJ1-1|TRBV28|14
CASSFTVPPLEAFF
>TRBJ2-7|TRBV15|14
CATSPRRNFYEQYF
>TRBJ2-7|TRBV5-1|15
CASSGGLAGSYEQYF
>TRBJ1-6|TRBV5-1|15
CASSLPTEGNSPLHF
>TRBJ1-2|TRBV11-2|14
CASSPERTGAGYTF
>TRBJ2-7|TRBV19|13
CASSIRDMYEQYF
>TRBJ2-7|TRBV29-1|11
CSVRGTYEQYF
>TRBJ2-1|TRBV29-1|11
CTGGGGHEQFF
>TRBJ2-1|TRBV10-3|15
CAIRALAGPYNEQFF
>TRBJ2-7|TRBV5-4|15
CASSAGLAISYEQYF
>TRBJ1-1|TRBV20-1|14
CSAHKQGPNTEAFF
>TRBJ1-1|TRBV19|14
CASSMSTRGTEAFF
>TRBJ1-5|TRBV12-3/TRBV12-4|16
CASSSPGQFPNQPQHF
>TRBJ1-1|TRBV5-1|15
CASSLAGTENTEAFF
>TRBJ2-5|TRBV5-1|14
CASSYASGSETQYF
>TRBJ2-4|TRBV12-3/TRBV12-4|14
CASRPGQGSHIQYF
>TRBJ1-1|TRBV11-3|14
CASSLGRSSTEAFF
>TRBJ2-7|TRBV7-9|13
CASTPGQVLKQYF
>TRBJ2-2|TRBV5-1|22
CASSSPTSGSLPTTMNTGELFF
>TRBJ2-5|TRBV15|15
CATSLAGGRGETQYF
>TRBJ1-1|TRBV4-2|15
CASSQVTGANTEAFF
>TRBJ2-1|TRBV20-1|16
CSAIPSSGSSYNEQFF
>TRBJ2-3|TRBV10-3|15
CAITSGVQGTDTQYF
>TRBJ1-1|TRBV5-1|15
CASSFQGASNTEAFF
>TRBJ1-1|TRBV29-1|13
CSVGGLLGTEAFF
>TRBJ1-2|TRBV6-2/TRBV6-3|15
CASSYSWTGGYGYTF
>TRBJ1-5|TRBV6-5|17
CASSYGEGVNSNQPQHF
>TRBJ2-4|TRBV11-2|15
CASSLGGNLGNIQYF
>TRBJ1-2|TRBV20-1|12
CSAGGRNYGYTF
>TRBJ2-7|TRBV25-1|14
CASRPGLAGAEQYF
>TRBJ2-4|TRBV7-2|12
CASSPGALTQYF
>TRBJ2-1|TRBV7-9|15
CASSPRQGLYNEQFF
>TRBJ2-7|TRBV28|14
CASSPTRPSYEQYF
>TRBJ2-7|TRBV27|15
CASSIDRGLAYEQYF
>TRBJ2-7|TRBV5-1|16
CASSPELRTGSNEQYF
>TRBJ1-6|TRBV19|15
CASKLGSRRNSPLHF
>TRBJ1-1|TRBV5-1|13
CASSFQGATEAFF
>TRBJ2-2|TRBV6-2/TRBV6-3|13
CASSYNHFTELFF
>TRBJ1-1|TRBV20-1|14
CSGKGQGMNTEAFF
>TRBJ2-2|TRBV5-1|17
CASSLRPDRANTGELFF
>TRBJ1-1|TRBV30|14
CAWDARDGWTEAFF
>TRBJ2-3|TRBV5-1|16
CASTSLSGVPPDTQYF
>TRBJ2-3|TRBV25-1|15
CASSAWRAVTDTQYF
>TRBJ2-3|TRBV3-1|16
CASSQAYSRDTDTQYF
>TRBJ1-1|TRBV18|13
CASSPMGLTEAFF
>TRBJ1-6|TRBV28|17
CASSLPTGSSYNSPLHF
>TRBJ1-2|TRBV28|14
CASSPTGTGFGYTF
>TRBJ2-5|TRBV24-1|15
CATSFPDRYQETQYF
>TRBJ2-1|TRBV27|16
CASSLSGGGSYNEQFF
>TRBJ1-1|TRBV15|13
CATSRDWGTEAFF